This T cell receptor beta chain was recovered during a study of human T cells and chemical hapten exposure. As for the study in general: Variation in per-sample TCR yields came mainly from small pooled library volume differences.

The study used a library that attached unique molecular identifiers to individual cDNA molecules. TCRdb recomputed calls from the RACE reads with MiXCR, one row per CDR3 protein. The table shows more than 100,000 distinct CDR3 sequences, with about 13% occurring only once. There are many counts of this clonotype. The time point denotes: pre-sensitization, week 0. Treatment defined: therapeutic diphenylcyclopropenone sensitization with weekly scalp DPC. Germline V gene sequence: CDR1 SGHAT, CDR2 FQNNGV. J lost 0 bases, V lost 0 bases, and 2 bases had no gene match. The CDR3 has 16 residues. The chain is built from TRBV11-2 and TRBJ2-3; 8 bases line up with TRBD2. The TCR was taken from a woman in her late teens or twenties with alopecia areata. Some clones in this sample may be carry-over from other donors' samples. The specimen was whole blood, collected in connection with sensitization to the hapten diphenylcyclopropenone (DPC). The CDR3 sequence is CASSLDQRGSTDTQYF. CDR3 in DNA: TGTGCCAGCAGCTTAGACCAGCGGGGGAGCACAGATACGCAGTATTTT.